This T cell receptor beta chain was documented in a study of blood T cell repertoires in COVID-19. Background on the study: The United States, Italy and Spain supplied acute and convalescent COVID-19 samples. From T cells, B-cell-depleted T cells, or PBMCs came the material, which was cDNA or gDNA.

Trimming took 3 bases from V and 6 from J; bases not matched to a gene: 6. CDR1 and CDR2 from the germline V gene are SGHNT and YYREEE (reference sequence). The length of the CDR3 is 14 residues. In the source study's methods: Counts of nucleated cells, estimated from reference gene primer amplification, were obtained. Generated by immunoSEQ multiplex PCR, the TCRdb table keeps only in-frame clones and is missing some. The DNA was the basis for D and trimming; V, J and clone size are from that table. The sample includes a few hundred thousand clones, around 86% of them seen just once. The chain combines TRBV5-4 with TRBJ1-2; the match to TRBD1 covers 9 bases. Sequencing was carried out using peripheral blood. The receptor was derived from a man older than 75 with acute or convalescent COVID-19. The CDR3 nucleotides are TGTGCCAGCAGCTCCCCGGGACAGGGACATGGCTACACCTTC. Amino acid sequence: CASSSPGQGHGYTF.